This TCR beta chain was recovered during a study of T cell responses to AZD1222 COVID-19 vaccine. Study information: Researchers grouped second doses given at about 4 or about 12 weeks into one pool.

Profiling relied on immunoSEQ multiplex PCR, and the TCRdb table lists in-frame clones only, not all of them. The sample records 70,000 to 90,000 clones, about 78% being singletons. The CDR3 is made up of 13 amino acids. The V end lost 1 base, the J end lost 1 base, and 5 bases lay between the germline ends. Germline V gives CDR1 SGDLS, CDR2 YYNGEE. The material sequenced was peripheral blood, taken on day 0 of AZD1222 vaccination. The chain has TRBV9 and TRBJ1-1; D is unresolved. The sequence was collected from an adult in good health. This CDR3 is CASSVLGNTEAFF. In nucleotides, the CDR3 is TGTGCCAGCAGCGTATTAGGGAACACTGAAGCTTTCTTT.